This entry describes one TCR beta chain. What it binds is unknown. The data belong to a study of neoadjuvant anti-PD-1 for oral cavity cancer. Trimming removed 5 bases at V and 1 base at J, with 13 bases between. The CDR3 sequence is 15 residues long. Germline CDR1 reads SEHNR; CDR2 reads FQNEAQ (reference sequence). Most PBMC samples had roughly 0.5 ug input DNA in six replicates. Libraries were prepared by immunoSEQ multiplex PCR; TCRdb keeps only in-frame clonotypes and omits some of them. The profile shows just over 9,000 clones, around 60% of them singletons. Study-wide findings and caveats: With a few patients per group, TCR findings need larger cohorts.

Time point in this sample: after neoadjuvant nivolumab, at surgical resection. PBMCs were not maintained or expanded in culture before analysis. The clonotype was recovered from a person between 35 and 79 years old with oral cavity squamous cell carcinoma. This chain connects TRBV7-9 to TRBJ2-3; the D gene is possibly TRBD2 (6 bases). This specimen consisted of PBMCs, obtained after nivolumab (anti-PD-1) treatment. As DNA, the CDR3 is TGTGCCAGCAGCCTACTAGCAAGTGGCACAGATACGCAGTATTTT. Residues: CASSLLASGTDTQYF.